This TCR beta chain was profiled in a study of T cells in Graves' hyperthyroidism and ophthalmopathy. Study-wide points: Most clonotypes expanded in thyroid above 0.001 were likewise present in blood. Progression to ophthalmopathy was predicted a median of roughly 6.8 months early.

Template material for amplifying TCR beta CDR3 regions consisted of RNA transcripts. First-round RT-PCR of the TCR CDR3 relied on the HTBI primer set. TCRdb reprocessed the multiplex PCR reads via MiXCR and lists one record per CDR3 protein. The data contain 650,000 to 800,000 distinct CDR3 sequences, 40% to 55% of them singletons. V gave up 0 bases and J gave up 12 bases, with 11 bases separating them. The CDR3 spans 12 residues. Germline V CDR1 and CDR2: LNHNV, YYDKDF (reference sequence). Uncontrolled infection, other autoimmune disease, pregnancy or lactation disqualified patients from enrolment. A word on this clonotype: Its antigen is unidentified.

This rearrangement joins TRBV15 to TRBJ1-2, with TRBD1 as a possible D gene (5 bases). The TCR originated in an adult man with Graves' disease, either hyperthyroidism or ophthalmopathy (not recorded which). The sample consisted of peripheral blood or thyroid tissue (not recorded which). CDR3 amino acids: CATSRERRGHTF. The CDR3, as DNA: TGTGCCACCAGCAGAGAGAGGCGGGGCCACACCTTC. The full variable domain, rest sourced from reference TRBV15 and TRBJ1-2, is DAMVIQNPRYQVTQFGKPVTLSCSQTLNHNVMYWYQQKSSQAPKLLFHYYDKDFNNEADTPDNFQSRRPNTSFCFLDIRSPGLGDTAMYLCATSRERRGHTFGSGTRLTVV.